Listed here are 20 T cell receptor beta chains from one sample, sequenced in a study of shared clonotypes between healthy human individuals. In the naive CD8 group, cells lacked CD45RO and were positively selected for CCR7, so terminally differentiated effector memory CD45RA+ cells were left out. Only in-frame clones appear in the TCRdb table, and some are missing; sequencing was by immunoSEQ multiplex PCR. The table shows about 2 million clones, with 85% to 95% occurring only once. Sequenced: naive CD8+ T cells sorted from blood. The receptors here all came from a young man in good health.

The chain employs TRBV27 and TRBJ2-1; D is possibly TRBD1 or TRBD2 (5 bases each). From germline, CDR1 is MNHEY and CDR2 SMNVEV (reference sequence). This CDR3 is built from 15 residues. Trimming shortened V by 7 bases and J by 9 bases, and 22 bases separated the two germline ends. The chain's CDR3 is CASTTRDPLMGEQFF. CDR3 nucleotides: TGTGCCAGCACTACTAGGGACCCTCTTATGGGTGAGCAGTTCTTC.

This chain joins TRBV4-1 and TRBJ1-6; tentative D call: TRBD1 (5 bases). The CDR3 extends over 16 amino acids. The V and J ends lost 1 base and 6 bases respectively, with 13 bases between them. Per germline, CDR1 MGHRA and CDR2 YSYEKL. CDR3 DNA: TGCGCCAGCAGCCAAGGGGCCCAGGGTACTAATTCACCCCTCCACTTT. It is translated as CASSQGAQGTNSPLHF.

J is TRBJ2-1 and V is TRBV7-9, with D perhaps TRBD1 or TRBD2 (5 bases each). The V and J ends lost 5 bases and 10 bases respectively, with 27 bases between them. Germline CDR1 SEHNR, CDR2 FQNEAQ (reference sequence). The CDR3 is 17 amino acids. Here the CDR3 DNA reads TGTGCCAGCAGCCTCCTAGGTGGGGACCCCCCTTTATGGGAGCAGTTCTTC. Protein sequence: CASSLLGGDPPLWEQFF.

The chain uses TRBV6-1 and TRBJ1-5; D perhaps matches TRBD1 (5 bases). The CDR3 sequence is 14 residues long. Germline loops: CDR1 MNHNS, CDR2 SASEGT. Trimming shortened V by 11 bases and J by 4 bases, and 18 bases separated the two germline ends. This CDR3 is CASLQASMNQPQHF. The CDR3 DNA follows: TGTGCCTCCTTACAGGCCTCTATGAATCAGCCCCAGCATTTT.

The J gene is TRBJ2-5, the V gene TRBV7-2, with D unresolved. This CDR3 comprises 13 residues. Germline-derived CDR1 and CDR2 are SGHTA and FQGNSA. Deletions cut 2 bases from V and 5 bases from J, with 9 bases between. The CDR3 region has the DNA TGTGCCAGCAGCTTATTTTCCGTGGAGACCCAGTACTTC. Amino acid sequence: CASSLFSVETQYF.

The V and J genes are TRBV9 and TRBJ1-6, with 7 bases fitting TRBD1. J lost 5 bases, V lost 5 bases, and 10 bases had no gene match. Germline lookup yields CDR1 SGDLS and CDR2 YYNGEE. The CDR3 runs to 16 residues. The CDR3 nucleotides are TGTGCCAGCAGTGCCACCGGGGACAGCAATAATTCACCCCTCCACTTT. It is translated as CASSATGDSNNSPLHF.

The V gene is TRBV10-1, the J gene TRBJ1-3; no reliable D call. Trimming took off 2 bases at V and 0 bases at J, with 8 bases between the two ends. Germline loops: CDR1 WNHNN, CDR2 SYGVQD (reference sequence). CDR3 length: 15 residues. CDR3 sequence (DNA): TGCGCCAGCAGTGAGCCTTCGGTCTCTGGAAACACCATATATTTT. Protein sequence: CASSEPSVSGNTIYF.

The V call is TRBV10-3, the J call TRBJ2-7, with D perhaps matching TRBD1 (6 bases). V gave up 0 bases and J gave up 2 bases, with 11 bases separating them. Per the germline V gene, CDR1 is ENHRY and CDR2 is SYGVKD. The CDR3 covers 15 residues. CDR3 region: CAISESKDSPYEQYF. CDR3 coding DNA: TGTGCCATCAGTGAGTCGAAGGACAGCCCCTACGAGCAGTACTTC.

The rearrangement uses TRBV5-1 and TRBJ1-1; D is perhaps TRBD1 (5 bases). Germline CDR1 SGHRS, CDR2 YFSETQ. The CDR3 spans 15 residues. Trimming shortened V by 0 bases and J by 4 bases, and 13 bases separated the two germline ends. DNA for the CDR3: TGCGCCAGCAGCTTGGATTATCTGGGGACCACTGAAGCTTTCTTT. This translates into CASSLDYLGTTEAFF.

The genes are TRBV28 and TRBJ1-6, with a tentative D call TRBD1 (5 bases). The length of the CDR3 is 20 residues. Germline CDR1 and CDR2: MDHEN and SYDVKM. Between the trimmed V and J ends, which lost 6 bases and 5 bases, there was a span of 29 bases. CDR3 bases: TGTGCCAGCAGCTCCCCGCACCTCTTAGGACACACATTTAATAATTCACCCCTCCACTTT. Residues: CASSSPHLLGHTFNNSPLHF. The variable domain in full, with the rest retrieved from reference TRBV28 and TRBJ1-6, is DVKVTQSSRYLVKRTGEKVFLECVQDMDHENMFWYRQDPGLGLRLIYFSYDVKMKEKGDIPEGYSVSREKKERFSLILESASTNQTSMYLCASSSPHLLGHTFNNSPLHFGNGTRLTVT.

The chain links TRBV5-6 to TRBJ2-7; D uncertain. V lost 1 base and J 1 base, leaving 6 bases between the germline ends. Looked up from germline, CDR1 is SGHDT and CDR2 is YYEEEE. This CDR3 region has 13 residues. CDR3: CASSLTTSYEQYF. CDR3 coding DNA: TGTGCCAGCAGCTTGACGACTTCCTACGAGCAGTACTTC.

This clone appeared a single time. The sample holds other DNA sequences that translate to the same CDR3. The V gene is TRBV2, the J gene TRBJ2-7, with D uncertain. Germline-derived CDR1 and CDR2 are SNHLY and FYNNEI. The CDR3 sequence is 12 residues long. Trimming left V 1 base short and J 3 bases short, with 4 bases between. The DNA for the CDR3 is TGTGCCAGCAGTGAAGGCATCTACGAGCAGTACTTC. It codes for CASSEGIYEQYF. Drawing the rest from reference TRBV2 and TRBJ2-7, the complete variable domain is EPEVTQTPSHQVTQMGQEVILRCVPISNHLYFYWYRQILGQKVEFLVSFYNNEISEKSEIFDDQFSVERPDGSNFTLKIRSTKLEDSAMYFCASSEGIYEQYFGPGTRLTVT.

The chain couples TRBV11-2 to TRBJ2-7; D uncertain. The V end lost 3 bases, the J end lost 3 bases, and 15 bases lay between the germline ends. Looked up from germline, CDR1 is SGHAT and CDR2 is FQNNGV. The CDR3 totals 15 residues. The CDR3 DNA reads TGTGCCAGCAGCTTGACCCCGGACCCAGGCTACGAGCAGTACTTC. Its protein product is CASSLTPDPGYEQYF.

This chain connects TRBV9 to TRBJ2-7; D is tentatively TRBD1 or TRBD2 (5 bases each). This CDR3 contains 14 residues. The germline CDR1 and CDR2 sequences are SGDLS and YYNGEE. Trimming took off 4 bases at V and 6 bases at J, with 17 bases between the two ends. The CDR3 spells CASSPRGRGVEQYF. CDR3 coding DNA: TGTGCCAGCAGCCCTCGCGGCCGGGGCGTCGAGCAGTACTTC.

J is TRBJ2-7 and V is TRBV27; 7 bases map to TRBD1. CDR1 is MNHEY, CDR2 SMNVEV, per germline (reference sequence). The CDR3 length is 16 residues. Trimming at V came to 4 bases and at J to 1 base, leaving 10 bases not matched to a gene. The DNA for the CDR3 is TGTGCCAGCAGTTCGACCGGACAGGTGATATCCTACGAGCAGTACTTC. It is translated as CASSSTGQVISYEQYF.

J is TRBJ1-4 and V is TRBV30; D not certain. The CDR3 is 12 residues long. The germline V and J ends were trimmed by 4 bases and 4 bases, with 7 bases remaining between them. Germline V gene sequence: CDR1 GTSNPN, CDR2 SVGIG (reference sequence). CDR3 amino acids: CAWTAYNEKLFF. As DNA, the CDR3 is TGTGCCTGGACAGCTTATAATGAAAAACTGTTTTTT.

The chain links TRBV28 to TRBJ2-1; TRBD2 matches 9 bases. Germline V gives CDR1 MDHEN, CDR2 SYDVKM. CDR3 length equals 16 residues. Unmatched junction bases numbered 9, after V lost 6 bases and J lost 3 bases. The CDR3 coding sequence is TGTGCCAGCAGAGTCTCTCTAGCGGGGAGCTACAATGAGCAGTTCTTC. This codes for CASRVSLAGSYNEQFF.

To note about this clone: The sample holds other DNA sequences that translate to the same CDR3. This chain links TRBV28 with TRBJ2-7, with no clear D. CDR3 length equals 14 residues. The germline gives CDR1 MDHEN, CDR2 SYDVKM. Trimming removed 2 bases from V and 0 bases from J, with 8 bases in between. The CDR3 DNA sequence: TGTGCCAGCAGTTTACCCCGAAGCTCCTACGAGCAGTACTTC. It specifies CASSLPRSSYEQYF.

This chain links TRBV9 with TRBJ2-3, with 11 bases aligning to TRBD2. The V gene's germline CDR1 is SGDLS and CDR2 YYNGEE. J was trimmed by 3 bases and V by 0 bases; bases with no gene match: 6. The CDR3 sequence is 17 residues long. As DNA, the CDR3 is TGTGCCAGCAGCGTAGAGACTAGCGGGGAACCTACAGATACGCAGTATTTT. Translated: CASSVETSGEPTDTQYF.

The chain employs TRBV2 and TRBJ1-2; 9 bases map to TRBD1. Germline V gene data show CDR1 as SNHLY and CDR2 as FYNNEI. This CDR3 has 14 amino acids. Trimming removed 7 bases from V and 3 bases from J; junction bases left unmatched: 6. CDR3 region: CASTDRTGDYGYTF. CDR3 in DNA: TGTGCCAGCACCGACCGGACAGGGGACTATGGCTACACCTTC.